This T cell receptor (beta chain) is from a study of radiotherapy plus CTLA-4 blockade in lung cancer. Looked up from germline, CDR1 is SGHRS and CDR2 is YFSETQ. V lost 9 bases to trimming and J lost 3 bases; unmatched junction nucleotides: 12. This CDR3 spans 15 amino acids. Profiling relied on immunoSEQ multiplex PCR, and the TCRdb table lists in-frame clones only, not all of them. The table shows 110,000 or so clones, with around 75% occurring only once. Patients with chemo-refractory metastatic non-small-cell lung cancer received focal radiation plus CTLA-4 blockade with ipilimumab. The sequence was collected from a human donor with non-small cell lung cancer who had a partial response to radiotherapy plus ipilimumab. The starting material was peripheral blood, obtained from a patient treated with radiotherapy plus ipilimumab. This chain links TRBV5-1 with TRBJ2-1; 7 nucleotides agree with TRBD1. This chain's CDR3 is CATWTGHGIYNEQFF. CDR3 sequence (DNA): TGCGCCACCTGGACAGGCCATGGCATCTACAATGAGCAGTTCTTC. Based on the CDR3 plus reference TRBV5-1 and TRBJ2-1, the full variable domain is KAGVTQTPRYLIKTRGQQVTLSCSPISGHRSVSWYQQTPGQGLQFLFEYFSETQRNKGNFPGRFSGRQFSNSRSEMNVSTLELGDSALYLCATWTGHGIYNEQFFGPGTRLTVL.